Listed below are T cell receptor beta chains from one sample, sequenced in a study of blood T cell repertoires in COVID-19. Clones were read by immunoSEQ multiplex PCR, and TCRdb kept only the in-frame ones, dropping some. The sample carries tens of thousands of clones, roughly 90% recorded once. Input material: peripheral blood. These receptor sequences come from a man in his sixties or seventies with active or convalescent COVID-19. Both conserved end residues are part of each CDR3. The D gene is left open where the match is weak. Size is stated for part of the rows, as once, few or many counts, or as a class when the clone is expanded.

J: TRBJ2-4; V: TRBV13; D: .; size: .; DNA: TGTGCCAGCAGCTCCCTGCAGGGGTTTGGGGGCATTCAGTACTTC; CDR3: CASSSLQGFGGIQYF
J: TRBJ2-6; V: TRBV10-3; D: .; size: .; DNA: TGTGCCATCAGTGAGCAACGTGCAGCGTCCTCTGGGGCCAACGTCCTGACTTTC; CDR3: CAISEQRAASSGANVLTF
J: TRBJ1-1; V: TRBV6-2/TRBV6-3; D: .; size: .; DNA: TGTGCCAGCAGCTCGGGAATGAACACTGAAGCTTTCTTT; CDR3: CASSSGMNTEAFF
J: TRBJ2-7; V: TRBV28; D: .; size: .; DNA: TGTGCCAGCAGTTTGGCCGGGGACTACGAGCAGTACTTC; CDR3: CASSLAGDYEQYF
J: TRBJ1-2; V: TRBV16; D: TRBD1; size: .; DNA: TGTGCCAGCAGCCAATGGGGACAGGGCTATGGCTACACCTTC; CDR3: CASSQWGQGYGYTF
J: TRBJ1-1; V: TRBV19; D: .; size: .; DNA: TGTGCCGTGCCCCTACCATGGGCGAACACTGAAGCTTTCTTT; CDR3: CAVPLPWANTEAFF
J: TRBJ2-6; V: TRBV2; D: .; size: .; DNA: TGTGCCAGCACCCAGGGGATTCCTGGGGCCAACGTCCTGACTTTC; CDR3: CASTQGIPGANVLTF
J: TRBJ2-5; V: TRBV7-8; D: .; size: .; DNA: TGTGCCAGCAGCCGTGGACACACCCAGACCCAGTACTTC; CDR3: CASSRGHTQTQYF
J: TRBJ2-2; V: TRBV7-8; D: .; size: .; DNA: TGTGCCAGCAGTCTAGGGGCCGGGAACACCGGGGAGCTGTTTTTT; CDR3: CASSLGAGNTGELFF
J: TRBJ1-2; V: TRBV7-9; D: .; size: .; DNA: TGTGCCAGCAGTCCCAGCCCTAGCGGCTACACCTTC; CDR3: CASSPSPSGYTF
J: TRBJ2-1; V: TRBV27; D: .; size: .; DNA: TGTGCCAGCATAAAGACAGGATCCAATGAGCAGTTCTTC; CDR3: CASIKTGSNEQFF
J: TRBJ1-5; V: TRBV5-1; D: .; size: .; DNA: TGCGCCAGCAGCCCTGGTTGGCAGGGCTCTGGTCAGCCCCAGCATTTT; CDR3: CASSPGWQGSGQPQHF
J: TRBJ2-2; V: TRBV3-1/TRBV3-2; D: TRBD2; size: once; DNA: TGTGCCAGCAGCCCGGGACTAGCTCTTTCAACCGGGGAGCTGTTTTTT; CDR3: CASSPGLALSTGELFF
J: TRBJ2-1; V: TRBV6-2/TRBV6-3; D: TRBD1; size: .; DNA: TGTGCCAGCAGTTACTCGTCCAGGGGGTCCTACAATGAGCAGTTCTTC; CDR3: CASSYSSRGSYNEQFF
J: TRBJ1-2; V: TRBV7-9; D: TRBD1; size: .; DNA: TGTGCCAGCTCCCCGTCCCTCGGGACAGACCCTAACTATGGCTACACCTTC; CDR3: CASSPSLGTDPNYGYTF
J: TRBJ2-5; V: TRBV28; D: .; size: .; DNA: TGTGCCAGCAACAAGTACCAAGAGACCCAGTACTTC; CDR3: CASNKYQETQYF
J: TRBJ1-5; V: TRBV30; D: .; size: .; DNA: TGTGCCTGGTCCCGCAGAGGAGGCAATCAGCCCCAGCATTTT; CDR3: CAWSRRGGNQPQHF
J: TRBJ2-3; V: TRBV11-2; D: TRBD2; size: .; DNA: TGTGCCAGCAGCCCCGGACTAGAGAGTTTTAATACGCAGTATTTT; CDR3: CASSPGLESFNTQYF
J: TRBJ2-7; V: TRBV5-1; D: .; size: .; DNA: TGCGCCAGCAGCAACCAGGGATCGGAGCAGTACTTC; CDR3: CASSNQGSEQYF
J: TRBJ2-1; V: TRBV2; D: TRBD1; size: .; DNA: TGTGCCACCCGACAGGGGGCGGTGGTTGAGCAGTTCTTC; CDR3: CATRQGAVVEQFF
J: TRBJ1-2; V: TRBV24-1; D: TRBD1; size: .; DNA: TGTGCCACCAGTGATGGCTCCGGGACAGCGGAGATCTATGGCTACACCTTC; CDR3: CATSDGSGTAEIYGYTF
J: TRBJ2-1; V: TRBV19; D: TRBD1; size: once; DNA: TGTGCCAGTAGTATAGATCACGGGACAGCCACCTACAATGAGCAGTTCTTC; CDR3: CASSIDHGTATYNEQFF
J: TRBJ2-3; V: TRBV7-3; D: TRBD2; size: once; DNA: TGTGCCAGCAGCCGCGGGAGAAGCACAGATACGCAGTATTTT; CDR3: CASSRGRSTDTQYF
J: TRBJ1-2; V: TRBV5-6; D: .; size: .; DNA: TGTGCCAGCAGCGTAGGACAGTATGGCTACACCTTC; CDR3: CASSVGQYGYTF
J: TRBJ2-1; V: TRBV2; D: .; size: .; DNA: TGTGCCAGCGTAGTGGAACAGGGTAGGGGCAATGAGCAGTTCTTC; CDR3: CASVVEQGRGNEQFF
J: TRBJ2-7; V: TRBV7-2; D: TRBD2; size: .; DNA: TGTGCCAGCAGACCTGGGAGGGGTGCCGGCCTTTCTACGGACGAGCAGTACTTC; CDR3: CASRPGRGAGLSTDEQYF
J: TRBJ1-2; V: TRBV6-6; D: .; size: once; DNA: TGTGCCAGCAGTACTACGGGGGGGCGCGGAAGTGACGGCTACACCTTC; CDR3: CASSTTGGRGSDGYTF
J: TRBJ2-7; V: TRBV28; D: TRBD2; size: .; DNA: TGTGCCAGCAGGACCCCCACCGGGAGGGTCTCGGAGCAGTACTTC; CDR3: CASRTPTGRVSEQYF
J: TRBJ2-7; V: TRBV3-1/TRBV3-2; D: TRBD2; size: .; DNA: TGTGCCAGCAGCCAGGGACTAGCGGAGCGGCCGTACTTC; CDR3: CASSQGLAERPYF
J: TRBJ1-1; V: TRBV5-1; D: TRBD1; size: .; DNA: TGCGCCAGCAGCGCACAGGGGCCCAGGACTGAAGCTTTCTTT; CDR3: CASSAQGPRTEAFF
J: TRBJ1-2; V: TRBV5-1; D: .; size: .; DNA: TGCGCCAGCAGCATAGAGGACAGACAATATGGCTACACCTTC; CDR3: CASSIEDRQYGYTF
J: TRBJ1-2; V: TRBV9; D: .; size: .; DNA: TGTGCCAGCAGCCCGGGTCCCGAAGGAGGCTACACCTTC; CDR3: CASSPGPEGGYTF
J: TRBJ1-4; V: TRBV19; D: .; size: .; DNA: TGTGCCAGTTCGAGTACTTGGGCCGTCTCTACTAATGAAAAACTGTTTTTT; CDR3: CASSSTWAVSTNEKLFF
J: TRBJ1-2; V: TRBV29-1; D: TRBD1; size: .; DNA: TGCAGCGGGACAGGGGTGGACTATGGCTACACCTTC; CDR3: CSGTGVDYGYTF
J: TRBJ1-5; V: TRBV28; D: TRBD1; size: .; DNA: TGTGCCAGCAAGGGACAGGGGGCTACCAATCAGCCCCAGCATTTT; CDR3: CASKGQGATNQPQHF
J: TRBJ2-6; V: TRBV2; D: TRBD1; size: .; DNA: TGTGCCAGCCTCCGAAGTGACAGGGGGCTTTCTGGGGCCAACGTCCTGACTTTC; CDR3: CASLRSDRGLSGANVLTF
J: TRBJ1-3; V: TRBV28; D: .; size: .; DNA: TGTGCCAGCACCCGCAGGGAAGGGCTTACCATATATTTT; CDR3: CASTRREGLTIYF
J: TRBJ1-1; V: TRBV9; D: TRBD1; size: .; DNA: TGTGCCAGCAGCGTAGGGACAGGGTACCAAGGACTTGCGAACACTGAAGCTTTCTTT; CDR3: CASSVGTGYQGLANTEAFF
J: TRBJ2-1; V: TRBV5-1; D: TRBD2; size: .; DNA: TGCGCCAGCAGCTTGACTAGCGGGAGATTGAATGAGCAGTTCTTC; CDR3: CASSLTSGRLNEQFF
J: TRBJ1-2; V: TRBV9; D: TRBD1; size: .; DNA: TGTGCCAGCTCCCGACAGGGGGCGGGAGGCTACACCTTC; CDR3: CASSRQGAGGYTF
J: TRBJ1-1; V: TRBV30; D: TRBD1; size: once; DNA: TGTGCCTGGAGCAGGACAGGGAACACTGAAGCTTTCTTT; CDR3: CAWSRTGNTEAFF
J: TRBJ2-3; V: TRBV27; D: .; size: .; DNA: TGTGCCAGCAGCCCCGGGGGGCGGGGCACAGATACGCAGTATTTT; CDR3: CASSPGGRGTDTQYF
J: TRBJ2-4; V: TRBV4-1; D: .; size: .; DNA: TGCGCCAGCAGCCAAGTGGGGGCAGGGCAACAAAACATTCAGTACTTC; CDR3: CASSQVGAGQQNIQYF
J: TRBJ2-7; V: TRBV5-1; D: .; size: .; DNA: TGCGCCAGCAGCTTCACCGGGACACCGAGCTCCTACGAGCAGTACTTC; CDR3: CASSFTGTPSSYEQYF
J: TRBJ2-4; V: TRBV21-1; D: .; size: .; DNA: TGTGCCAGCAGCACAGGGAGGGCCAAAAACATTCAGTACTTC; CDR3: CASSTGRAKNIQYF
J: TRBJ2-1; V: TRBV11-3; D: TRBD2; size: once; DNA: TGTGCCAGCAGCCCAACGACTAGCGGGAGGGCTGAGCAGTTCTTC; CDR3: CASSPTTSGRAEQFF
J: TRBJ2-7; V: TRBV19; D: TRBD2; size: once; DNA: TGTGCCAGCCGCGGACTAGCGGGAGACGAGCAGTACTTC; CDR3: CASRGLAGDEQYF
J: TRBJ2-3; V: TRBV7-6; D: .; size: .; DNA: TGTGCCAGCAGCCCCTGGAGGGAAACGCAGTATTTT; CDR3: CASSPWRETQYF